Listed here are 30 T cell receptor beta chains from one sample, sequenced in a study of early T cells in non-severe SARS-CoV-2 infection. TCRdb re-derived calls from the 5' RACE reads in MiXCR, one entry per CDR3 protein. This table has tens of thousands of distinct CDR3 sequences, 20% appearing once. The material sequenced was whole blood, taken at baseline. All receptors derive from an adult who was a healthcare worker with PCR-confirmed SARS-CoV-2 infection or an uninfected control (not recorded which).

This clonotype occurred a few times. A junction boundary mismatches the germline segment, possibly from a read error. This sequence joins TRBV28 and TRBJ2-1; D might be TRBD1 or TRBD2, each matching 5 bases. CDR1 MDHEN and CDR2 SYDVKM come from the germline V gene. This CDR3 contains 17 residues. CDR3 coding DNA: TGTGCCAGCAGTCCTACTCGGCGGGTCTCCCGGGGCAATGGGCAGTTCTTC. This gives the protein CASSPTRRVSRGNGQFF.

V is TRBV6-1 and J is TRBJ1-5; 8 bases match TRBD1. In germline, CDR1 is MNHNS, CDR2 SASEGT. The CDR3 length is 16 residues. With 3 bases clipped from V and 0 bases from J, the junction kept 4 bases outside the gene matches. The CDR3, as DNA: TGTGCCAGCAGTGACGGACAGGGATCTAGCAATCAGCCCCAGCATTTT. Translation: CASSDGQGSSNQPQHF.

The CDR3 region has the DNA TGTGCCAGCAGCCTTGACATCGGACCGAACTATGGCTACACCTTC. It codes for CASSLDIGPNYGYTF. The rearrangement joins TRBV5-4 to TRBJ1-2; D gene ambiguous. CDR1 is SGHNT and CDR2 is YYREEE in the germline V gene (reference sequence). This CDR3 spans 15 amino acids. V lost 4 bases and J lost 2, with 15 bases in between.

This clonotype has ten or more counts. The chain recombines TRBV7-2 with TRBJ2-7, with TRBD2 matching over 8 bases. Germline CDR1 reads SGHTA; CDR2 reads FQGNSA. The ends lost 1 base at V and 7 bases at J; junction bases unmatched: 9. This CDR3 has 15 residues. CDR3 protein: CASSLGGLGVREQYF. The CDR3 bases are TGTGCCAGCAGCTTAGGGGGACTAGGAGTCCGTGAGCAGTACTTC.

This clonotype was observed a handful of times. This rearrangement joins TRBV7-3 to TRBJ2-3; TRBD2 agrees at 12 bases. CDR1 SGHTA and CDR2 FQGTGA come from the germline V gene. The CDR3 loop spans 14 amino acids. V shed 5 bases and J 12 bases; nucleotides not matched to a gene: 9. CDR3 protein: CASSPTSGGPFQYF. The CDR3 bases are TGTGCCAGCAGCCCGACTAGCGGGGGCCCCTTCCAGTATTTT.

The CDR3 nucleotides read TGTGCCTGGAAGGCAGAGGCTCAACCCCTCCACTTT. It yields the protein CAWKAEAQPLHF. The chain couples TRBV30 to TRBJ1-6; D remains unclear. V was clipped by 4 bases and J by 12 bases, with 13 bases between them. The germline CDR1 and CDR2 sequences are GTSNPN and SVGIG (reference sequence). The CDR3 has 12 amino acids.

The chain couples TRBV3-1 to TRBJ2-7, with D maybe TRBD2 (6 bases). Germline CDR1 is LGHDT and CDR2 is YNNKEL (reference sequence). The CDR3 sequence is 14 residues long. V gave up 1 base and J gave up 7 bases, with 14 bases separating them. The CDR3 sequence is CASSQGTTSWEQYF. The CDR3 DNA reads as TGTGCCAGCAGCCAAGGGACTACTTCTTGGGAGCAGTACTTC.

The genes are TRBV5-4 and TRBJ1-1; the D is unclear. Germline CDR1 reads SGHNT; CDR2 reads YYREEE (reference sequence). The germline V and J ends were trimmed by 4 bases and 5 bases, with 15 bases remaining between them. CDR3 length equals 14 residues. In DNA, the CDR3 is TGTGCCAGCAGCCTACCCAGGTCGGGAACTGAAGCTTTCTTT. This gives the protein CASSLPRSGTEAFF.

The chain combines TRBV25-1 with TRBJ1-2; the D is unclear. Germline-derived CDR1 and CDR2 are MGHDK and SYGVNS. With 4 bases removed from V and 6 bases from J, the gap between germline ends came to 12 bases. The CDR3 covers 13 residues. The CDR3 protein is CASSGIPGDGYTF. As DNA, the CDR3 is TGTGCCAGCAGTGGAATCCCGGGCGATGGCTACACCTTC.

The chain is built from TRBV18 and TRBJ1-2; D gene uncertain. In germline, CDR1 is KGHSH, CDR2 LQKENI. This CDR3 spans 15 amino acids. Trimming cost V 2 bases and J 0 bases, with 10 bases left between them. CDR3 DNA sequence: TGTGCCAGCTCACCAAAAGGGATTCCTAACTATGGCTACACCTTC. Translated: CASSPKGIPNYGYTF.

V is TRBV6-2 or TRBV6-3 and J is TRBJ1-6, with a possible D match to TRBD1 (5 bases). The germline gives CDR1 MNHEY, CDR2 SVGEGT. V was trimmed by 5 bases and J by 10 bases, leaving 18 bases between them. This CDR3 is 15 amino acids long. This CDR3 reads CASSPRDGSRSPLHF. The CDR3 region has the DNA TGTGCCAGCAGTCCACGGGACGGCAGCAGATCACCCCTCCACTTT.

The V and J genes are TRBV6-6 and TRBJ2-7; D gene unclear. This CDR3 spans 12 amino acids. Between the trimmed V and J ends, which lost 0 bases and 7 bases, there was a span of 7 bases. The V gene's germline CDR1 is MNHNY and CDR2 SVGAGI (reference sequence). CDR3 in amino acids: CASSYSSLEQYF. CDR3 in DNA: TGTGCCAGCAGTTACTCCAGCCTGGAGCAGTACTTC.

This clonotype was seen a few times. The genes are TRBV9 and TRBJ2-3; 10 bases fit TRBD1. The germline gives CDR1 SGDLS, CDR2 YYNGEE. Unmatched junction bases numbered 8, after V lost 3 bases and J lost 4 bases. This CDR3 region has 16 residues. The CDR3 loop is CASSGGDRGRSDTQYF. In DNA, the CDR3 is TGTGCCAGCAGCGGGGGGGACAGGGGAAGATCAGATACGCAGTATTTT.

The rearrangement links TRBV27 to TRBJ1-2; 9 nucleotides line up with TRBD1. V lost 6 bases, J lost 5 bases, and 7 bases stayed unmatched. Looked up from germline, CDR1 is MNHEY and CDR2 is SMNVEV (reference sequence). The length of the CDR3 is 14 residues. CDR3 bases: TGTGCCAGCAGAACTGGGACAGGGCGTTATGGCTACACCTTC. Encoded protein: CASRTGTGRYGYTF.

For the CDR3, the DNA is TGTGCCATCAGTGACCCCAGGACAGGGGATAGGGCTGAAGCTTTCTTT. It is translated as CAISDPRTGDRAEAFF. The chain couples TRBV10-3 to TRBJ1-1; 9 bases are a match to TRBD1. Trimming removed 3 bases from V and 6 bases from J; junction bases left unmatched: 11. CDR1 ENHRY and CDR2 SYGVKD come from the germline V gene. CDR3 size: 16 residues.

The sample holds a few counts of this clonotype. The V gene is TRBV7-8, the J gene TRBJ2-7; 11 nucleotides match TRBD1. The trim removed 5 bases at V and 10 bases at J, leaving 7 bases unmatched. The CDR3 is made up of 13 amino acids. CDR1 is SGHVS, CDR2 FQNEAQ, per germline. CDR3 bases: TGTGCCAGCAGCCCGGACAGGGGGCGAATACAGTACTTC. Amino acid sequence: CASSPDRGRIQYF. Supplemented by reference TRBV7-8 and TRBJ2-7, the full variable domain reads GAGVSQSPRYKVAKRGQDVALRCDPISGHVSLFWYQQALGQGPEFLTYFQNEAQLDKSGLPSDRFFAERPEGSVSTLKIQRTQQEDSAVYLCASSPDRGRIQYFGPGTRLTVT.

Many counts were recorded for this clonotype. The J gene is TRBJ1-2, the V gene TRBV5-1; 7 nucleotides agree with TRBD1. With V trimmed by 3 bases and J by 8 bases, 7 bases remained unmatched. Germline V gene lookup returns CDR1 SGHRS and CDR2 YFSETQ. There are 13 residues in the CDR3. In DNA, the CDR3 is TGCGCCAGCAGCTCCAGGGGGGCGAGAGGCTACACCTTC. Amino acids: CASSSRGARGYTF.

Only a few counts were recorded for this clonotype. The chain couples TRBV27 to TRBJ1-2, with 11 bases identical to TRBD1. The CDR3 spans 15 residues. Germline CDR1 is MNHEY and CDR2 is SMNVEV (reference sequence). V shed 3 bases and J 5 bases; nucleotides not matched to a gene: 5. The CDR3 DNA follows: TGTGCCAGCAGTTTGGACAGGGGGCGTCAATATGGCTACACCTTC. It translates to CASSLDRGRQYGYTF.

This rearrangement joins TRBV5-4 to TRBJ1-5; D uncertain. This CDR3 has 16 residues. Germline-derived CDR1 and CDR2 are SGHNT and YYREEE (reference sequence). V was clipped by 0 bases and J by 5 bases, with 15 bases between them. CDR3 loop: CASSLAVSPGHQPQHF. The CDR3 DNA is TGTGCCAGCAGCTTGGCTGTTAGTCCAGGACATCAGCCCCAGCATTTT.

CDR3 nucleotides: TGTGCCAGCAGCGTAGGAGGACGGAATTCTGGAAACACCATATATTTT. Its protein product is CASSVGGRNSGNTIYF. The chain recombines TRBV9 with TRBJ1-3; D is ambiguous. V dropped 0 bases and J dropped 1 base, with 11 bases sitting between them. CDR3 length equals 16 residues. Germline values: CDR1 SGDLS, CDR2 YYNGEE.

The chain recombines TRBV20-1 with TRBJ1-2; D is perhaps TRBD1 (6 bases). Germline lookup yields CDR1 DFQATT and CDR2 SNEGSKA (reference sequence). The CDR3 runs to 13 residues. Trimming took 3 bases from V and 7 from J, leaving 15 bases between them. CDR3 in amino acids: CSARAAGAIGYTF. CDR3 nucleotides: TGCAGTGCTAGGGCGGCAGGGGCCATTGGCTACACCTTC.

The sample holds a few counts of this clonotype. The chain carries TRBV7-9 and TRBJ2-2, with unresolved D. The CDR3 spans 17 residues. Trimming removed 8 bases at V and 1 base at J, with 20 bases between. CDR1 and CDR2 from the germline V gene are SEHNR and FQNEAQ (reference sequence). DNA for the CDR3: TGTGCCAGCGAACCCCTCGCGGAGAAAATGAACACCGGGGAGCTGTTTTTT. Its translation: CASEPLAEKMNTGELFF.

A few counts support this clonotype. The V and J genes are TRBV6-4 and TRBJ1-1, with TRBD1 identical over 11 bases. The germline V gene has CDR1 MRHNA and CDR2 SNTAGT. There are 14 residues in the CDR3. The V and J ends lost 5 bases and 4 bases, in that order; junction bases with no gene match: 3. The CDR3 is CASSPGTGGTEAFF. The DNA for the CDR3 is TGTGCCAGCAGTCCCGGGACAGGGGGCACTGAAGCTTTCTTT.

CDR3 residues: CASSLKTAGANVLTF. The CDR3 nucleotides are TGTGCCAGCAGCTTAAAGACAGCTGGGGCCAACGTCCTGACTTTC. The chain has TRBV11-2 and TRBJ2-6, with a tentative D call TRBD1 (5 bases). The V end was cut by 2 bases, the J end by 2 bases, with 7 bases between. The V gene's germline CDR1 is SGHAT and CDR2 FQNNGV. The length of the CDR3 is 15 residues.

This clonotype turned up a few times. V usage is TRBV13 and J usage is TRBJ1-2; TRBD1 is a possible D gene (5 bases). Between the trimmed V and J ends, which lost 2 bases and 4 bases, there was a span of 14 bases. The CDR3 loop spans 15 amino acids. The germline V gene has CDR1 PRHDT and CDR2 FYEKMQ (reference sequence). CDR3 protein: CASSLMGIGGYGYTF. CDR3 in DNA: TGTGCCAGCAGCTTAATGGGCATTGGGGGCTATGGCTACACCTTC.

V usage is TRBV10-3 and J usage is TRBJ2-7, with 12 bases lining up with TRBD1. The trim removed 11 bases at V and 5 bases at J, leaving 10 bases unmatched. CDR1 and CDR2 from the germline V gene are ENHRY and SYGVKD. The CDR3 contains 14 residues. The CDR3 loop reads CAGRRGTGGDEQYF. The CDR3 bases are TGTGCCGGCAGAAGGGGGACAGGGGGCGACGAGCAGTACTTC.

Notes on this clonotype: Its ends do not fully match the called genes, so a read error is possible. The chain combines TRBV7-9 with TRBJ2-3; D uncertain. The CDR3 spans 12 residues. The germline gives CDR1 SEHNR, CDR2 FQNEAQ (reference sequence). The CDR3 loop reads CAGSLTADTQYF. CDR3 nucleotides: TGTGCCGGCAGCTTAACGGCGGATACGCAGTATTTT.

This clonotype was detected many times. The rearrangement links TRBV29-1 to TRBJ2-3, with 10 bases that match TRBD1. This CDR3 contains 16 residues. Trimming removed 4 bases from V and 3 bases from J; junction bases left unmatched: 10. Germline CDR1 reads SQVTM; CDR2 reads ANQGSEA. The CDR3 is CSVAGQGRGGTDTQYF. The CDR3 region has the DNA TGCAGCGTTGCGGGACAGGGGCGAGGAGGAACAGATACGCAGTATTTT.

This clonotype was seen at least ten times. The gene calls are TRBV9 and TRBJ2-3; 10 bases match TRBD2. With V trimmed by 3 bases and J by 5 bases, 12 bases remained unmatched. Germline CDR1 and CDR2: SGDLS and YYNGEE. The CDR3 is 17 amino acids. The DNA of the CDR3 is TGTGCCAGCAGCGCGGGCCTGACTAGCGGGCGAGGAGATACGCAGTATTTT. It yields the protein CASSAGLTSGRGDTQYF.

The chain combines TRBV7-6 with TRBJ2-7, with 10 positions matching TRBD1. The CDR3 is 15 residues long. The trim removed 3 bases at V and 2 bases at J, leaving 4 bases unmatched. Germline CDR1 is SGHVS and CDR2 is FNYEAQ. The DNA for the CDR3 is TGTGCCAGCAGCTTTCAGGGACAGGGGCCCTACGAGCAGTACTTC. It encodes CASSFQGQGPYEQYF.